These 20 T cell receptor beta chains came from one sample sequenced in a study of blood T cell repertoires in COVID-19. TCRdb keeps only in-frame clones here, not all; method: immunoSEQ multiplex PCR. The sample has about 240,000 clones, 75% to 85% seen once. Sequenced input: peripheral blood. These receptors all stem from a man in his fifties or sixties with COVID-19, enrolled during active disease.

This clone was recorded only once. V is TRBV5-1 and J is TRBJ1-2, with 9 bases identical to TRBD1. Per the germline V gene, CDR1 is SGHRS and CDR2 is YFSETQ. The CDR3 is 13 amino acids. V gave up 4 bases and J gave up 4 bases; unmatched junction bases: 2. The CDR3 here is CASSPGQGYGYTF. DNA of the CDR3: TGCGCCAGCAGCCCGGGACAGGGCTATGGCTACACCTTC. The full variable domain, completed using reference TRBV5-1 and TRBJ1-2, is KAGVTQTPRYLIKTRGQQVTLSCSPISGHRSVSWYQQTPGQGLQFLFEYFSETQRNKGNFPGRFSGRQFSNSRSEMNVSTLELGDSALYLCASSPGQGYGYTFGSGTRLTVV.

The gene calls are TRBV6-5 and TRBJ2-6; D unresolved. V dropped 2 bases and J dropped 1 base, with 9 bases sitting between them. The CDR3 contains 16 residues. Germline V lookup: CDR1 MNHEY, CDR2 SVGAGI. The CDR3 reads CASSYERRSGANVLTF. The CDR3 DNA reads as TGTGCCAGCAGTTACGAGCGTCGTTCTGGGGCCAACGTCCTGACTTTC.

This sequence joins TRBV10-3 and TRBJ1-2, with D possibly TRBD1 on 5 matching bases. The CDR3 length is 14 residues. The ends were cut back, 8 bases at V and 2 bases at J, with 15 bases in the middle. Germline CDR1 is ENHRY and CDR2 is SYGVKD. CDR3 region: CAIPKSRANYGYTF. CDR3 DNA: TGTGCCATCCCGAAGAGCAGGGCCAACTATGGCTACACCTTC.

The chain joins TRBV28 to TRBJ1-2; D not certain. Trimming removed 5 bases at V and 0 bases at J, with 7 bases between. The CDR3 runs to 13 residues. CDR1 and CDR2 from the germline V gene are MDHEN and SYDVKM. DNA of the CDR3: TGTGCCAGCAGTCCTAGCCCTAACTATGGCTACACCTTC. Protein: CASSPSPNYGYTF.

The table lists this clone with a few counts. The V and J genes are TRBV25-1 and TRBJ2-7; the D is unclear. V was cut by 2 bases and J by 2 bases, with 7 bases left in between. CDR1 and CDR2 (germline): MGHDK, SYGVNS. CDR3 length: 13 residues. The CDR3 loop reads CASSEAGTYEQYF. The CDR3 region has the DNA TGTGCCAGCAGTGAAGCAGGTACCTACGAGCAGTACTTC.

This clone was recorded only once. This chain uses TRBV15 with TRBJ2-2; TRBD1 matches at 8 bases. The V gene end was trimmed by 2 bases and the J gene end by 8 bases; junction bases not matched to a gene: 10. CDR1 and CDR2 from the germline V gene are LNHNV and YYDKDF (reference sequence). The CDR3 sequence is 16 residues long. DNA for the CDR3: TGTGCCACCAGCAGAAACAGGGGGATGGGATCTGGGGAGCTGTTTTTT. It translates to CATSRNRGMGSGELFF.

V gene TRBV5-5 combines with J gene TRBJ2-1; D is possibly TRBD2 (6 bases). V lost 4 bases, J lost 5 bases, and 16 bases lay in between. There are 15 residues in the CDR3. Germline values: CDR1 SGHKS, CDR2 YYEKEE (reference sequence). The CDR3 bases are TGTGCCAGCAGCCCGGGGGTAGGGAAAAACAATGAGCAGTTCTTC. Residues: CASSPGVGKNNEQFF.

The chain joins TRBV24-1 to TRBJ2-1; 11 positions match TRBD2. V lost 2 bases to trimming and J lost 7 bases; unmatched junction nucleotides: 6. Germline loops: CDR1 KGHDR, CDR2 SFDVKD. The CDR3 consists of 16 residues. In DNA, the CDR3 is TGTGCCACCAGTGATTCCGGGACTAGCGGAGTAAATGAGCAGTTCTTC. Its protein is CATSDSGTSGVNEQFF.

In its sample, this clone was seen once. The chain joins TRBV3-1 (or the pseudogene TRBV3-2) to TRBJ2-3; 16 bases align to TRBD2. Looked up from germline, CDR1 is LGHDT and CDR2 is YNNKEL (reference sequence). CDR3 length: 19 amino acids. Trimming cost V 2 bases and J 5 bases; bases outside gene matches: 10. In DNA, the CDR3 is TGTGCCAGCAGCCAATGGGCCGGGACTAGCGGGGGGGCCAAAGATACGCAGTATTTT. This sequence encodes CASSQWAGTSGGAKDTQYF.

This clone was seen a handful of times. The chain combines TRBV5-8 with TRBJ2-7; D is unresolved. This CDR3 spans 12 amino acids. Trimming took off 0 bases at V and 4 bases at J, with 5 bases between the two ends. The germline V gene has CDR1 SGHTS and CDR2 YDEGEE. In DNA form, the CDR3 reads TGTGCCAGCAGCTTGGGTCTGTACGAGCAGTACTTC. Protein: CASSLGLYEQYF. Drawing the rest from reference TRBV5-8 and TRBJ2-7, the complete variable domain is EAGVTQSPTHLIKTRGQQATLRCSPISGHTSVYWYQQALGLGLQFLLWYDEGEERNRGNFPPRFSGRQFPNYSSELNVNALELEDSALYLCASSLGLYEQYFGPGTRLTVT.

The rearrangement uses TRBV5-1 and TRBJ1-4; the D gene is possibly TRBD1 (6 bases). Germline assignment: CDR1 SGHRS and CDR2 YFSETQ. The V gene lost 2 bases and the J gene lost 8 bases, with 13 bases spanning the gap. The CDR3 runs to 14 residues. CDR3 in amino acids: CASSLTRGGEKLFF. DNA of the CDR3: TGCGCCAGCAGCTTAACCAGGGGAGGGGAAAAACTGTTTTTT.

V gene TRBV4-3 combines with J gene TRBJ1-2, with D possibly matching TRBD1 (6 bases). V was pared by 1 base and J by 0 bases, with 12 bases between. Germline V gene data show CDR1 as LGHNA and CDR2 as YSLEER. The CDR3 contains 16 residues. The CDR3: CASSQGTGTANYGYTF. The CDR3 DNA sequence: TGCGCCAGCAGCCAAGGAACAGGGACGGCTAACTATGGCTACACCTTC.

The genes are TRBV15 and TRBJ2-1; TRBD2 might be the D (6 bases). CDR1 is LNHNV, CDR2 YYDKDF, per germline (reference sequence). The V end was cut by 1 base, the J end by 1 base, with 8 bases between. There are 15 residues in the CDR3. CDR3 nucleotide sequence: TGTGCCACCAGCAGAGTGCGGGGTTCCTACAATGAGCAGTTCTTC. Translating it yields CATSRVRGSYNEQFF.

The chain carries TRBV7-9 and TRBJ1-6; possibly TRBD1 for D (5 bases). The CDR3 extends over 14 amino acids. Germline CDR1 reads SEHNR; CDR2 reads FQNEAQ (reference sequence). V gave up 5 bases and J gave up 7 bases, with 12 bases separating them. For the CDR3, the DNA is TGTGCCAGCAGCACAGCAGACAGAAATTCACCCCTCCACTTT. This translates into CASSTADRNSPLHF.

The J gene is TRBJ2-2, the V gene TRBV2, with 11 positions matching TRBD2. Trimming removed 6 bases from V and 3 bases from J; junction bases left unmatched: 9. The CDR3 is made up of 17 amino acids. Germline-derived CDR1 and CDR2 are SNHLY and FYNNEI. CDR3 bases: TGTGCCAGCAGCGAGGCTAGCGGGGGGCCAGACACCGGGGAGCTGTTTTTT. This codes for CASSEASGGPDTGELFF.

This chain joins TRBV2 and TRBJ2-3; 7 bases fit TRBD2. Losses at the gene ends were 9 bases for V and 2 bases for J; bases not matched to a gene: 2. Germline assignment: CDR1 SNHLY and CDR2 FYNNEI. The CDR3 covers 12 residues. The CDR3 spells CARAGYTDTQYF. CDR3 sequence (DNA): TGTGCCAGAGCGGGGTACACAGATACGCAGTATTTT.

The chain has TRBV18 and TRBJ2-3; D ambiguous. The CDR3 runs to 14 residues. The ends were cut back, 0 bases at V and 4 bases at J, with 8 bases in the middle. The V gene's germline CDR1 is KGHSH and CDR2 LQKENI. CDR3 nucleotide sequence: TGTGCCAGCTCACCACCGGCCGGGTCAGATACGCAGTATTTT. Protein sequence: CASSPPAGSDTQYF.

This sequence joins TRBV3-1 (or the pseudogene TRBV3-2) and TRBJ2-1; 7 bases are a match to TRBD2. This CDR3 has 14 amino acids. Germline assignment: CDR1 LGHDT and CDR2 YNNKEL (reference sequence). The junction had 4 bases not matched to a gene; V was cut back by 0 bases and J by 8 bases. CDR3 in amino acids: CASSQDFGGYEQFF. CDR3 in DNA: TGTGCCAGCAGCCAAGACTTCGGGGGGTATGAGCAGTTCTTC.

This chain links TRBV7-9 with TRBJ1-4, with 7 bases fitting TRBD1. This CDR3 spans 13 amino acids. CDR1 SEHNR and CDR2 FQNEAQ come from the germline V gene (reference sequence). V shed 1 base and J 12 bases; nucleotides not matched to a gene: 5. CDR3 in amino acids: CASSLEDRLELFF. For the CDR3, the DNA is TGTGCCAGCAGCTTAGAGGACAGGCTTGAACTGTTTTTT.

In its sample, this clone was seen a few times. The rearrangement uses TRBV27 and TRBJ2-5; a weak D match, TRBD1 (6 bases). With 5 bases removed from V and 2 bases from J, the gap between germline ends came to 15 bases. The germline gives CDR1 MNHEY, CDR2 SMNVEV (reference sequence). This CDR3 spans 15 amino acids. CDR3 bases: TGTGCCAGCAGTCGAGTAACAGGGCAACAAGAGACCCAGTACTTC. Protein: CASSRVTGQQETQYF.